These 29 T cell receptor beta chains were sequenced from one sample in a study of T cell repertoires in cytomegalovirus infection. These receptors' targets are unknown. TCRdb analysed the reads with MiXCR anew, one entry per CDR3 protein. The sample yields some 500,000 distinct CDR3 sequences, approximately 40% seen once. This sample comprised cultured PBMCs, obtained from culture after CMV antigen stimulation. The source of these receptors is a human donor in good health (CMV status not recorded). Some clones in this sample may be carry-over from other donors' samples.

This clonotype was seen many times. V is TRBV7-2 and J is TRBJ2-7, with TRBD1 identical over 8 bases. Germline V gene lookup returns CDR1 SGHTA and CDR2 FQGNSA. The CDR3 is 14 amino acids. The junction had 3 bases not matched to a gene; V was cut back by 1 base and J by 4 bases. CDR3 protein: CASSLGTGYYEQYF. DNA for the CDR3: TGTGCCAGCAGCTTAGGGACAGGGTATTACGAGCAGTACTTC.

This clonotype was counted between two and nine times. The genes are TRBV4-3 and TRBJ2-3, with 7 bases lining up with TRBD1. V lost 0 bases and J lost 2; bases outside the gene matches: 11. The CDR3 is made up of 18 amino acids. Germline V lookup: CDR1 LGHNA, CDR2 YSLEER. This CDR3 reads CASSQDIGYGTVTDTQYF. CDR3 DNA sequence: TGCGCCAGCAGCCAAGATATAGGGTACGGGACAGTCACAGATACGCAGTATTTT.

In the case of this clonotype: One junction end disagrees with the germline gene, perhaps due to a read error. This chain's CDR3 is CASSLALSGLHSYNEEFF. The CDR3 coding sequence is TGTGCCAGCAGCTTAGCCCTTAGCGGACTTCACTCCTACAATGAGGAGTTCTTC. The chain joins TRBV7-2 to TRBJ2-1, with D possibly matching TRBD2 (6 bases). This CDR3 is 18 amino acids long. Germline CDR1 reads SGHTA; CDR2 reads FQGNSA.

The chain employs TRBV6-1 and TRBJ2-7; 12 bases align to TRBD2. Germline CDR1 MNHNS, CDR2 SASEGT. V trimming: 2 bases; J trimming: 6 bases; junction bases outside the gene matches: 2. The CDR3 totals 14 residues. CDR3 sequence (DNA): TGTGCCAGCAGTGAACTAGCGGGGGGGCTCGAGCAGTACTTC. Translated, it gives CASSELAGGLEQYF.

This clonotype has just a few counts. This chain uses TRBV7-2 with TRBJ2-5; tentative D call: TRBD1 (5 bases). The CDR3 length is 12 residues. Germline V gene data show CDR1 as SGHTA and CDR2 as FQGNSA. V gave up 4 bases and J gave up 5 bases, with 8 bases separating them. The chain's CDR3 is CASSSDIETQYF. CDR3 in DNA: TGTGCCAGCAGCTCGGACATCGAGACCCAGTACTTC.

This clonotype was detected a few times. The chain's CDR3 is CASSLDQYYGYTF. CDR3 in DNA: TGTGCCAGCAGCCTCGACCAGTACTATGGCTACACCTTC. J is TRBJ1-2 and V is TRBV7-2; the D is unclear. V shed 5 bases and J shed 3 bases, with 10 bases lying between them. This CDR3 contains 13 residues. The germline V gene has CDR1 SGHTA and CDR2 FQGNSA.

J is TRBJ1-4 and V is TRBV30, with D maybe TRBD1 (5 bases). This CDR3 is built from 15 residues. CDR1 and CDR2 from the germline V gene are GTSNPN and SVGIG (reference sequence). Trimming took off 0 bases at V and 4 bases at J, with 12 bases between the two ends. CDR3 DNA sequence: TGTGCCTGGAGTGTGCCTCGGGGCCATAATGAAAAACTGTTTTTT. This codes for CAWSVPRGHNEKLFF.

This CDR3 reads CAISSRDQETQYF. In DNA, the CDR3 is TGTGCCATCAGCTCACGGGACCAAGAGACCCAGTACTTC. The genes are TRBV10-3 and TRBJ2-5; D remains unclear. V was cut by 6 bases and J by 0 bases, with 8 bases left in between. Germline assignment: CDR1 ENHRY and CDR2 SYGVKD. CDR3 length: 13 residues.

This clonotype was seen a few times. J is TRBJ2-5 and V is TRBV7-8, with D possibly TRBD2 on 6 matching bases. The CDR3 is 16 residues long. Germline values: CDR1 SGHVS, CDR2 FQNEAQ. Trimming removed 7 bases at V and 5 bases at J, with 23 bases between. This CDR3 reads CASTPQPTGAGETQYF. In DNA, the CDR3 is TGTGCCAGCACCCCCCAGCCCACCGGGGCGGGGGAGACCCAGTACTTC.

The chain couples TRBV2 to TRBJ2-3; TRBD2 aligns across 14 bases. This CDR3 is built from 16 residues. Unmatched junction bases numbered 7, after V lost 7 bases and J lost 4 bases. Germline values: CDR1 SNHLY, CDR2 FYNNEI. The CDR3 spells CASTRLAGGSADTQYF. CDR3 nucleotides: TGTGCCAGCACTCGACTAGCGGGGGGGAGCGCAGATACGCAGTATTTT.

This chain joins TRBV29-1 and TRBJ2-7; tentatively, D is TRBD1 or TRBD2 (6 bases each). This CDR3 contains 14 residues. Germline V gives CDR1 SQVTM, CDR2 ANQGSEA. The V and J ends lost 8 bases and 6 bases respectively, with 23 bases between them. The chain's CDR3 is CSSSMGGDGGEQYF. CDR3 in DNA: TGCAGCTCATCCATGGGGGGCGACGGCGGCGAGCAGTACTTC.

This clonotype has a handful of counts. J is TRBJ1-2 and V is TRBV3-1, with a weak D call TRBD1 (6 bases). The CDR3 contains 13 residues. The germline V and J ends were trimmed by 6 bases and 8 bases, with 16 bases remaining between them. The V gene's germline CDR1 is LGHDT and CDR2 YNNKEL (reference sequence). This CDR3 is CASSPHEGGGYTF. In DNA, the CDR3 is TGTGCCAGCAGTCCCCATGAGGGGGGGGGCTACACCTTC.

CDR3 loop: CASRGIAGKNIQYF. Here the CDR3 DNA reads TGTGCCAGCAGGGGGATAGCGGGTAAAAACATTCAGTACTTC. The chain has TRBV7-2 and TRBJ2-4; 7 nucleotides align to TRBD2. The junction had 6 bases not matched to a gene; V was cut back by 6 bases and J by 4 bases. Germline V CDR1 and CDR2: SGHTA, FQGNSA. The CDR3 is 14 residues long.

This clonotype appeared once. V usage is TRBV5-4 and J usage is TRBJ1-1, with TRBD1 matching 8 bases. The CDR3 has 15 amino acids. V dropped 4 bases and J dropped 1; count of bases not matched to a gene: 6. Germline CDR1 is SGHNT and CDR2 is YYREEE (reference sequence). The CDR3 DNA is TGTGCCAGCAGCGCCAAGGACAGGGCGAACACTGAAGCTTTCTTT. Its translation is CASSAKDRANTEAFF.

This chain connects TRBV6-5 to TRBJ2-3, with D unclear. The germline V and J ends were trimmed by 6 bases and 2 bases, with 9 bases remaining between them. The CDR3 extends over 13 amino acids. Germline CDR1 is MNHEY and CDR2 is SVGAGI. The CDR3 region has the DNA TGTGCCAGCAGGCGCCAGACCACAGATACGCAGTATTTT. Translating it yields CASRRQTTDTQYF.

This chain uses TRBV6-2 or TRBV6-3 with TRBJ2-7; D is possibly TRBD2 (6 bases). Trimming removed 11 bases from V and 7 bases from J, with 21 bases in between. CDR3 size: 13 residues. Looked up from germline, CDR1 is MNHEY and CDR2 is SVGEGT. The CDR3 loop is CAGQRDWSGEQYF. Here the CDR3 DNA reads TGTGCCGGACAAAGGGACTGGTCGGGTGAGCAGTACTTC.

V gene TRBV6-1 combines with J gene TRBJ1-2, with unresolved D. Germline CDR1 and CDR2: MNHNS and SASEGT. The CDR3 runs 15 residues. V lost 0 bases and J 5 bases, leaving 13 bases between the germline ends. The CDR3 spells CASSEADPETYGYTF. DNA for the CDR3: TGTGCCAGCAGTGAAGCCGATCCCGAAACTTATGGCTACACCTTC.

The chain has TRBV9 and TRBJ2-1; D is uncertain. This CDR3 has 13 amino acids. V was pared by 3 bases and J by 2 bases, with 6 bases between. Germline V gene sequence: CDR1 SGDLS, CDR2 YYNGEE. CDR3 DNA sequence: TGTGCCAGCAGCGCTATGCCCTACAATGAGCAGTTCTTC. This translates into CASSAMPYNEQFF.

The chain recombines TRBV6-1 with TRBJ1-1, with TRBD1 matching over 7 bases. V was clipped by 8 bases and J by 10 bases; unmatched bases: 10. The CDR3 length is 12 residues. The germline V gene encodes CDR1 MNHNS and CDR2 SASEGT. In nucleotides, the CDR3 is TGTGCCAGCGAGGGGGCCCCTAATTCAGCTTTCTTT. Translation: CASEGAPNSAFF.

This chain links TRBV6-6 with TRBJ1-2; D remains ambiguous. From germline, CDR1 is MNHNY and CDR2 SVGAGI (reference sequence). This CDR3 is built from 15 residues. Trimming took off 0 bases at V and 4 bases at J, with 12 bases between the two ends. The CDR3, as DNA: TGTGCCAGCAGTTACTCTTTAACAGATTCCTATGGCTACACCTTC. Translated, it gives CASSYSLTDSYGYTF.

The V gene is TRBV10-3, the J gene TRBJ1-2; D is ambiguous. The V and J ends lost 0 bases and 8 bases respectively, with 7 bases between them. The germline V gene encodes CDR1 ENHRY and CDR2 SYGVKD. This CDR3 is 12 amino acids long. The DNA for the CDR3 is TGTGCCATCAGTGAGTCTAGGGAGGGCTACACCTTC. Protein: CAISESREGYTF.

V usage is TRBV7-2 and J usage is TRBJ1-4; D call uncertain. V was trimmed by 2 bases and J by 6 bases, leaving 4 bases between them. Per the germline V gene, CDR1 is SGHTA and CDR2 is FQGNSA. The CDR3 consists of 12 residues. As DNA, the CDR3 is TGTGCCAGCAGCTTACCCTATGAAAAACTGTTTTTT. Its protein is CASSLPYEKLFF.

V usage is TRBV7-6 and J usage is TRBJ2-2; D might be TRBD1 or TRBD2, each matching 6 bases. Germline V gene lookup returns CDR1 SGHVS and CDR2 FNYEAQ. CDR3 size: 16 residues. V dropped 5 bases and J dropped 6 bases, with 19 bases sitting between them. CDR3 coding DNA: TGTGCCAGCAGCCTCAGGGGATCTACTAGCTCCGGGGAGCTGTTTTTT. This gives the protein CASSLRGSTSSGELFF.

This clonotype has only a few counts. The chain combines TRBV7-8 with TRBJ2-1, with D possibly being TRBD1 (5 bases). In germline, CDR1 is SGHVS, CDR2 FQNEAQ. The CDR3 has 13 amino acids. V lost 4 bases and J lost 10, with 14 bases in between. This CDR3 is CASSSRRGEEQFF. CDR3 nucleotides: TGTGCCAGCAGCTCTAGAAGGGGCGAGGAGCAGTTCTTC.

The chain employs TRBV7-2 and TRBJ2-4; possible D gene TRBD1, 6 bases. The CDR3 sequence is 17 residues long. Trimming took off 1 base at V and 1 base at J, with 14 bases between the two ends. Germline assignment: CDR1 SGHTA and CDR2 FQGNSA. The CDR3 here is CASSLVGLGQAKNIQYF. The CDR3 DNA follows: TGTGCCAGCAGCTTAGTGGGGCTCGGACAGGCCAAAAACATTCAGTACTTC.

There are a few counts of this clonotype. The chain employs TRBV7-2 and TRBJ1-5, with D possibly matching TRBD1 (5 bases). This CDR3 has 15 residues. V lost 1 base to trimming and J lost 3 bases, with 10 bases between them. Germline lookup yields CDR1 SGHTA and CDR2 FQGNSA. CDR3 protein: CASSLGWGNNQPQHF. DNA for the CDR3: TGTGCCAGCAGCTTAGGGTGGGGGAACAATCAGCCCCAGCATTTT. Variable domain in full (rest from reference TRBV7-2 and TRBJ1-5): GAGVSQSPSNKVTEKGKDVELRCDPISGHTALYWYRQSLGQGLEFLIYFQGNSAPDKSGLPSDRFSAERTGGSVSTLTIQRTQQEDSAVYLCASSLGWGNNQPQHFGDGTRLSIL.

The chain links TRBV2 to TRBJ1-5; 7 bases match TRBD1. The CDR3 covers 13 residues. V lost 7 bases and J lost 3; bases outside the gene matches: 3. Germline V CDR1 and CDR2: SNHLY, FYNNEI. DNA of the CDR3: TGTGCCAGCACCGACAGGGACAATCAGCCCCAGCATTTT. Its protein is CASTDRDNQPQHF.

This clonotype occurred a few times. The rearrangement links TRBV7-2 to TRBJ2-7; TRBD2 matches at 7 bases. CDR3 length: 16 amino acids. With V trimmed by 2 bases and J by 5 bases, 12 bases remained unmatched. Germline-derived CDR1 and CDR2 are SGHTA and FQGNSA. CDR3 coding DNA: TGTGCCAGCAGCTTAAGAGCGGGGCGCCCTCAGAACGAGCAGTACTTC. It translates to CASSLRAGRPQNEQYF.

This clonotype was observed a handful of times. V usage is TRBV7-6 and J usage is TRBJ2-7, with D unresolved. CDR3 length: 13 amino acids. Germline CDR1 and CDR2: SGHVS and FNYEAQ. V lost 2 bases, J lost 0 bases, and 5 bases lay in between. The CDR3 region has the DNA TGTGCCAGCAGCTTATTTAGCTCCTACGAGCAGTACTTC. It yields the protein CASSLFSSYEQYF.